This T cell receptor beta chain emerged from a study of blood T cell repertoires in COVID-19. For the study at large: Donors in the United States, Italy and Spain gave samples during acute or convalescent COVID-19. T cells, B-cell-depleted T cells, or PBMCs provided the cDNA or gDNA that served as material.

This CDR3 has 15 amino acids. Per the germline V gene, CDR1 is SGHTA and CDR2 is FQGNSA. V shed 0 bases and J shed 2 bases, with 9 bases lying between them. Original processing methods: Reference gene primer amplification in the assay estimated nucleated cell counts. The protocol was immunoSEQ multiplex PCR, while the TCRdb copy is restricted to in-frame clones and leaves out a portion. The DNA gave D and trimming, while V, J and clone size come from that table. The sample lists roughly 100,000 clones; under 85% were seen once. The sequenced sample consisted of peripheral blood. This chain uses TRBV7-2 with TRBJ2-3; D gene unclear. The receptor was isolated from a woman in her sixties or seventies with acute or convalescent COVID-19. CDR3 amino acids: CASSLAADTTDTQYF. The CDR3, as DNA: TGTGCCAGCAGCTTAGCGGCCGACACCACAGATACGCAGTATTTT.